This TCR beta chain emerged from a study of CD8+CD57+ T cells in acquired aplastic anemia. The overall study: DNA recovered from sorted CD4+ and CD8+ cells had a mean of about 3.5 ug. For CD4+ cells, healthy donors had an average of roughly 11 million reads. Whole-study findings and limits: Any difference that existed in CD8+ Simpson's diversity between patients and controls was not significant. Researchers report that about 29 CD8+ CDR3 sequences appeared in both patients and controls.

Only a few counts were recorded for this clonotype. Its cognate antigen is unknown. TCR beta VDJ and CDR3 profiles were obtained from a genomic DNA template. TCRdb reprocessed the reads via MiXCR and lists one record per CDR3 protein. Altogether 74,000 or so distinct CDR3 sequences are present, roughly 50% being singletons, with the ten largest covering about 8.9%. Sequenced sample: sorted CD4+, CD8+, or CD8+CD57+ T cells (not recorded which) from PBMCs. The TCR sequence derives from a human donor in good health, serving as a control.

The DNA for the CDR3 is TGTGCCAGTACCCGACAGGACGGTTCACCCCTCCACTTT. Translated, it gives CASTRQDGSPLHF. This chain joins TRBV19 and TRBJ1-6; weak D call: TRBD1 (6 bases). The CDR3 length is 13 residues. Trimming took off 7 bases at V and 9 bases at J, with 13 bases between the two ends. Germline CDR1 LNHDA, CDR2 SQIVND (reference sequence).